This T cell receptor beta chain was found in a study of blood T cell repertoires in COVID-19. Overall study context: Some COVID-19 samples were acute and others convalescent; all came from the United States, Italy and Spain. Sources were T cells, B-cell-depleted T cells, or PBMCs; the material itself was cDNA or gDNA.

Original handling: How many nucleated cells were present was estimated from reference gene primer amplification. Repertoires were generated with immunoSEQ multiplex PCR, while TCRdb's copy carries only in-frame clones and drops some. D and trimming were read from the DNA, whereas the V and J calls and clone size are those reported in that table. Of 84,000 or so clones listed, approximately 79% were seen once; the top ten hold 11%. CDR1 SGHVS and CDR2 FQNEAQ come from the germline V gene. This CDR3 contains 15 residues. V gave up 2 bases and J gave up 1 base, with 8 bases separating them. The sample comprised peripheral blood. This sequence was found in a man between 70 and 80 years old with acute or convalescent COVID-19. The V gene is TRBV7-8, the J gene TRBJ2-2; D call uncertain. In nucleotides, the CDR3 is TGTGCCAGCAGCTTACCGGCAGGGAACACCGGGGAGCTGTTTTTT. Its protein product is CASSLPAGNTGELFF.